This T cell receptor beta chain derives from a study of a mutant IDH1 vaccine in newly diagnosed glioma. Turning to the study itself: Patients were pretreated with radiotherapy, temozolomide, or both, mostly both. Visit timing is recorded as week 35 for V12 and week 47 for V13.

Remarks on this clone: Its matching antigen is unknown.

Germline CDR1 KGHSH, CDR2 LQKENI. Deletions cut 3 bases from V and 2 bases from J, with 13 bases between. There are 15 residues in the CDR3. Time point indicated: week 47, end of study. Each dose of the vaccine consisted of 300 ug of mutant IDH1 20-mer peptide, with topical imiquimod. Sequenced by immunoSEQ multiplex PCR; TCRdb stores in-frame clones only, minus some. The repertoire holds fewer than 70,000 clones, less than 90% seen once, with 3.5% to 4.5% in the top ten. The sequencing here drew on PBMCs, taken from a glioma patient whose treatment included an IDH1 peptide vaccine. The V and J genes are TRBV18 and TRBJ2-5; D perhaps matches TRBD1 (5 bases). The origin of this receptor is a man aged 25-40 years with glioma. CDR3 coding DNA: TGTGCCAGCTCACCGCAGTCTCGACAGCAAGAGACCCAGTACTTC. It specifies CASSPQSRQQETQYF.